These T cell receptor beta chains were read from a single sample in a study of T cell responses to AZD1222 COVID-19 vaccine. Sequenced by immunoSEQ multiplex PCR; TCRdb stores in-frame clones only, minus some. The table includes about 130,000 clones, about 90% detected once. This specimen was peripheral blood, taken on day 0 of AZD1222 vaccination. The receptors come from an adult in good health. CDR3s include the opening cysteine and the closing phenylalanine or tryptophan. The D gene is left open where the match is weak. The size entry is marked missing in some rows and otherwise reads once, few, many or a size class.

v_call	d_call	clone_size	j_call	cdr3_nt	cdr3_aa
TRBV6-5	.	.	TRBJ1-1	TGTGCCAGCAGTTACGTGGCCCAGGGGAGGACTGAAGCTTTCTTT	CASSYVAQGRTEAFF
TRBV7-2	.	.	TRBJ2-1	TGTGCCAGCAGCTTAGCGGTCATTAATGAGCAGTTCTTC	CASSLAVINEQFF
TRBV9	TRBD1	.	TRBJ1-5	TGTGCCAGCAGCGCGGGACAGGGTCGGAATCAGCCCCAGCATTTT	CASSAGQGRNQPQHF
TRBV5-1	TRBD1	.	TRBJ1-6	TGCGCCAGCAGCCTAACAGGGGGCGAACGTTCACCCCTCCACTTT	CASSLTGGERSPLHF
TRBV19	.	.	TRBJ2-5	TGTGCCAGTAGGAGGGGGTCAAAAGAGACCCAGTACTTC	CASRRGSKETQYF
TRBV28	TRBD1	.	TRBJ2-7	TGTGCCACCACCGGGACAGGGGTTAACTACGAGCAGTACTTC	CATTGTGVNYEQYF
TRBV21-1	.	.	TRBJ2-7	TGTGCCAGCAAGGGTCGGAAGAACCACCCCTACGAGCAGTACTTC	CASKGRKNHPYEQYF
TRBV5-1	.	.	TRBJ2-6	TGCGCCAGCAGCGGATCCCGGCCTTCTGGGGCCAACGTCCTGACTTTC	CASSGSRPSGANVLTF
TRBV19	TRBD1	.	TRBJ1-6	TGTGCCAGTAGTATTCAGGGGGCTATTAATTCACCCCTCCACTTT	CASSIQGAINSPLHF
TRBV5-1	.	.	TRBJ1-3	TGCGCCAGCAGCCAGTTTCGACATCGCGGGGGAAACACCATATATTTT	CASSQFRHRGGNTIYF
TRBV5-1	.	.	TRBJ1-1	TGCGCCAGCAGCCTAGTAGGGCCAGGGGCTAATTCTGAAGCTTTCTTT	CASSLVGPGANSEAFF
TRBV4-1	TRBD1	.	TRBJ2-5	TGCGCCAGCCTACCAACTCACGGACAGGACGGCCCGGAGACCCAGTACTTC	CASLPTHGQDGPETQYF
TRBV29-1	TRBD1	once	TRBJ2-5	TGCAGCGTTGAATTAAGGGGGCGAGGAGAGACCCAGTACTTC	CSVELRGRGETQYF
TRBV5-6	.	.	TRBJ1-1	TGTGCCAGCAGCCCAGCTTTGAAGGGTGAAGCTTTCTTT	CASSPALKGEAFF
TRBV3-1/TRBV3-2	.	.	TRBJ2-2	TGTGCCAGCAGCCATCGGGGCGGGGAGCTGTTTTTT	CASSHRGGELFF
TRBV19	.	.	TRBJ1-5	TGTGCCAGTAGTATAATGAGGGGCAATCAGCCCCAGCATTTT	CASSIMRGNQPQHF
TRBV30	.	.	TRBJ1-4	TGTGCCTCACCGGGACGGGCTAATGAAAAACTGTTTTTT	CASPGRANEKLFF
TRBV18	TRBD1	.	TRBJ1-1	TGTGCCAGCTCACCAGCCAGGGGGCCGAACACTGAAGCTTTCTTT	CASSPARGPNTEAFF
TRBV7-4	TRBD2	.	TRBJ2-7	TGTGCCAGCAGCTTAGAAATATGGGTAGCGGGAGAAACCTCTTCTTCCTACGAGCAGTACTTC	CASSLEIWVAGETSSSYEQYF
TRBV19	TRBD1	few	TRBJ2-1	TGTGCCAGTAGTGGGGACAGGAATGAGCAGTTCTTC	CASSGDRNEQFF
TRBV9	.	.	TRBJ2-7	TGTGCCAGCAGCGTAAACTCCTACGAGCAGTACTTC	CASSVNSYEQYF
TRBV2	.	.	TRBJ1-3	TGTGCCAGCACTAACTCTGGAAACACCATATATTTT	CASTNSGNTIYF
TRBV7-2	TRBD2	.	TRBJ2-1	TGTGCCAGCAGCTTAGGACTGACGGGGGGTGGGGATGAGCAGTTCTTC	CASSLGLTGGGDEQFF
TRBV5-4	.	.	TRBJ2-3	TGTGCCAGCAGCTTGGCCGGGACAGATACGCAGTATTTT	CASSLAGTDTQYF
TRBV5-1	TRBD1	many	TRBJ1-4	TGCGCCAGCAGCCCGGGACAGGGGAGTGAAAAACTGTTTTTT	CASSPGQGSEKLFF
TRBV30	.	.	TRBJ1-5	TGTGCCTGGAGTGTAGGGGCCGAGTCAAGTCCCCAGCATTTT	CAWSVGAESSPQHF
TRBV3-1/TRBV3-2	TRBD2	.	TRBJ2-1	TGTGCCAGCAGCCGGACTAGCGGAAAATACAATGAGCAGTTCTTC	CASSRTSGKYNEQFF
TRBV6-5	.	.	TRBJ1-2	TGTGCCAGCAGTCGCGACAGCTATGGCTACACCTTC	CASSRDSYGYTF
TRBV24-1	.	once	TRBJ1-5	TGTGCCACCAGTGACGCGAAGGCCATAGGTGTTCAGCCCCAGCATTTT	CATSDAKAIGVQPQHF
TRBV28	.	once	TRBJ1-5	TGTGCCAGCAGGTACCAGTTCAATCAGCCCCAGCATTTT	CASRYQFNQPQHF
TRBV28	.	.	TRBJ1-2	TGTGCCAGCAGCCCCGGACAGAGACATGGCTACACCTTC	CASSPGQRHGYTF
TRBV12-5	.	.	TRBJ1-5	TGTGCTAGTGGTTTAACGAATCAGCCCCAGCATTTT	CASGLTNQPQHF